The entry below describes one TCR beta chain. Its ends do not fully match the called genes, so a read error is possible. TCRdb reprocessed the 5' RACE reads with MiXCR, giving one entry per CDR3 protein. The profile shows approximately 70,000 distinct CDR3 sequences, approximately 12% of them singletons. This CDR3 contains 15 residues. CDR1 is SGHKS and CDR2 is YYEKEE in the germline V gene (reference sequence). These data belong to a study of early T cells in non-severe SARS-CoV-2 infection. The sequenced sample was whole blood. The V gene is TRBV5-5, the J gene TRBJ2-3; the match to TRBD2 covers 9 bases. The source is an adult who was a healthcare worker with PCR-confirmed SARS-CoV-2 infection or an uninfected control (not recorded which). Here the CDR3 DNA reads TGTGCCAACAGCTCCCTAGCGGGGCCCACAGATACGCAGTATTTT. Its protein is CANSSLAGPTDTQYF.